This TCR beta chain was found in a study of regulatory and conventional T cells in RAG deficiency (dated by TCRdb to 2015 to 2018). For the study in its entirety: To compare the diversity and composition of the repertoires of Treg, conventional CD4+ and CD8+ T cells between RAG-deficient patients and healthy controls, the study applied high-throughput TCR beta sequencing. Beyond this particular receptor, the publication reports: Compared with control T-cell subpopulations, RAG-deficient patients had much lower Shannon entropy and higher Simpson indices. The CD25-high CD127-low cells sorted from Omenn syndrome patients may be peripherally activated cells rather than true Treg cells. Some T-cell subset analyses were not performed for some subjects. Unique TCR beta sequences from Treg cells were around 100-fold fewer in Omenn syndrome and CID/AS patients than controls, versus 7.5 to 10-fold for other subsets. All patient T-cell subsets had shorter CDR3 lengths; Omenn syndrome patients showed >85% Treg-Tconv repertoire overlap at nucleotide and amino acid level.

Preparation of the library involved the immunoSEQ multiplex PCR assay. Genomic DNA from the sorted T-cell subsets was used to amplify rearranged TCR beta chain products, which were then sequenced. The paper's processing steps were these. Shannon entropy and Simpson indices were used to measure how diverse the repertoire of productive TCR beta rearrangements was. To assess clonal expansion, the frequencies of the 100 most abundant productive TCR beta clonotypes were added up as a share of total reads. The TRB repertoires were scored with a self-reactivity index built on which amino acids appear at CDR3beta positions 6 and 7. Two-way ANOVA was used for repertoire analyses, and Student t or Mann-Whitney tests were used for flow cytometric analyses. TCRdb retrieved this table from immuneACCESS and kept in-frame rearrangements only. Not all clones are present; in checked studies, unresolved V genes account for under half, and no reason is known for the remainder. V, J and clone size derive from that table, while D and trimming were established from the DNA sequence. A total of 25,000 to 30,000 clones appear in this sample, about 95% of them only once. The ten largest clones take up 0.15% to 0.2% of the sample.

Before genomic DNA was extracted, conventional CD4+ T cells were isolated from blood as CD25-low CD127-high cells. About eight healthy control donors served as the comparison group for repertoire analyses. Concerning this clone itself: The clone's antigen remains unknown. No base quality values were provided; no much bigger clone lies one nucleotide off.

The CDR3 covers 17 residues, taking in both the cysteine and the phenylalanine. The DNA shown is the 51-base CDR3, in frame from base 1. The trim is 3 bases for V and 0 bases for J, with a gap of 15 bases between the germline ends. Looking up the germline V gene yields CDR1 MGHRA and CDR2 YSYEKL. These data also featured in a second study, about regulatory T cells. The second study also describes: In the multiplex PCR, 52 forward TRBV primers and 13 reverse TRBJ primers were used, and assay-based and computational corrections were applied for amplification bias. Restricted unique TRB V-J pairs and skewed V and J gene usage were observed in patient repertoires, most markedly in regulatory T cells. Between CD3G-deficient patients and healthy controls, the study compared T-cell receptor beta repertoires in sorted regulatory T cells, conventional CD4+ T cells and CD8+ T cells. Ficoll density separation was used to isolate peripheral blood mononuclear cells. Rearranged TRB loci were amplified from genomic DNA by multiplex PCR within the immunoSEQ assay. An Illumina HiSeq platform was used to sequence the TRB amplicons. Custom algorithms error-filtered the raw sequences and aligned the raw sequences to reference gene sequences, after which the immunoSEQ online tools were used for analysis. Frequencies of productive and nonproductive TRB rearrangements were assessed among unique sequences as well as among total sequences. For group comparisons, t tests, Mann-Whitney tests or two-way ANOVA were performed in Prism software.

This receptor was identified in a human donor in good health. Sequencing was performed on CD25- CD4+ T cells sorted from blood. The V and J segments used are TRBV4-1 and TRBJ1-3, with the D gene not confidently named. The CDR3 reads CASSQDYTAASGNTIYF. The DNA reads TGCGCCAGCAGCCAGGATTATACAGCAGCCTCTGGAAACACCATATATTTT.